This is a list of T cell receptor beta chains from one sample in a study of patients and donors after allogeneic stem cell transplantation. A single record per CDR3 protein comes from TCRdb applying MiXCR to the RT-PCR reads. This table holds 920,000 or so distinct CDR3 sequences, over 15% found once. The sequencing sample was made of blood, either unsorted or a sorted T cell fraction (not recorded which). Receptors originate from a human donor who was either an allogeneic HSCT recipient or a stem cell or donor lymphocyte infusion donor (not recorded which). It is not recorded whose cells these are; they may come from a transplant donor. CDR3s leave out the opening cysteine and the closing phenylalanine or tryptophan. Each record gives: J gene, V gene, clone size, CDR3 protein. Some rows have no size entry. The others give once, few or many, or a class for an expanded clone.

TRBJ2-5 TRBV9 NA ASSVSSITGETQY
TRBJ2-5 TRBV18 many ASSETGETQY
TRBJ2-5 TRBV9 many ASSVAPGLEETQY
TRBJ1-5 TRBV6-5 NA ASSYSTRNQPQH
TRBJ2-3 TRBV11-2 NA ASSPGTSGGMGTDTQY
TRBJ2-5 TRBV5-1 many ASSFTGRGETQY
TRBJ2-1 TRBV18 NA ASSPRRSQAYNEQF
TRBJ1-2 TRBV6-2/TRBV6-3 few ASSYSKVTNYGYT
TRBJ1-5 TRBV6-5 NA ASSYTGSQPQH
TRBJ2-2 TRBV19 few ASRPRAANTGELF
TRBJ2-3 TRBV11-3 NA ASSTRQAADTQY
TRBJ2-7 TRBV29-1 NA SVKRSRGYEQY
TRBJ1-5 TRBV20-1 NA SARDLREWVNQPQH
TRBJ1-2 TRBV27 NA ASRALSANYGYT
TRBJ1-4 TRBV11-2 NA ASSSLRQGIGEKLF
TRBJ2-7 TRBV27 NA ASRPYRDRGREQY
TRBJ2-3 TRBV4-1 few ASSQDRDRDTDTQY
TRBJ1-1 TRBV6-5 NA ASYRVYTEAF
TRBJ1-6 TRBV11-2 NA ASSPVRGTPSPLH
TRBJ1-5 TRBV2 NA ASSGESNSNQPQH
TRBJ2-5 TRBV5-1 NA ASSLVPPGETQY
TRBJ1-6 TRBV20-1 NA SARARGQGDNNSPLH
TRBJ1-3 TRBV20-1 NA SASGGRNTIY
TRBJ2-6 TRBV18 NA ASSPLGTGGISGANVLT
TRBJ1-2 TRBV27 NA ASSRDRANGYT
TRBJ1-2 TRBV7-8 NA ASSLNRDRYGYT
TRBJ2-7 TRBV6-2/TRBV6-3 NA ASSFVGGGEQY
TRBJ1-1 TRBV6-1 NA ASSRPGEIATEAF
TRBJ1-3 TRBV5-1 NA ASSLVPLSSGNTIY
TRBJ2-1 TRBV11-1 NA ASSYRGAALASGGHNEQF
TRBJ2-7 TRBV20-1 NA SAPGQRSYEQY
TRBJ1-6 TRBV7-8 few ASSLSRQGAASPLH
TRBJ2-1 TRBV6-1 NA ASSRTSGSGIGNEQF
TRBJ1-2 TRBV6-1 NA ASSRRDRDNLN
TRBJ2-1 TRBV11-2 NA ASSSGTSGGAYNEQF
TRBJ2-5 TRBV9 few ASSVVAGTKETQY
TRBJ2-2 TRBV7-3 few ASSLQGSKRTGELF
TRBJ1-2 TRBV20-1 few SALDRAFGYT
TRBJ1-1 TRBV10-3 NA AIVSGQNTEAF
TRBJ1-5 TRBV9 NA ASSPTVGRLPRGGNQPQH
TRBJ2-1 TRBV12-3/TRBV12-4 NA AISGGVNEQF
TRBJ2-2 TRBV7-3 NA ASSSKKGRELF
TRBJ2-1 TRBV9 few ASSADSSGGVYNEQF
TRBJ1-3 TRBV6-2/TRBV6-3 NA ASSSDRSLGNTIY